The table lists the clone carrying this T cell receptor beta chain with a few counts. The antigen is not known. This entry belongs to a study of T-cell memory formation after mild COVID-19. TCR alpha and TCR beta cDNA libraries carrying sample barcodes and UMIs came from 5'RACE with constant-segment primers. TCRdb re-analysed the 5' RACE reads in MiXCR, keeping a single row per CDR3 protein. Here the sample spans about 170,000 distinct CDR3 sequences, 10% to 15% being singletons. The CDR3 is 16 amino acids. V trimming: 8 bases; J trimming: 0 bases; junction bases outside the gene matches: 7. The V gene's germline CDR1 is SGHAT and CDR2 FQNNGV. Study-level points and caveats: Day 15 to 85 contracting clones showed balanced CD4/CD8; later expanders leaned CD4+. Pre-infection memory showed some responding clones, and this suggested that cross-reactive memory joined.

The chain joins TRBV11-2 to TRBJ2-1; 10 bases are a match to TRBD2. This clonotype was obtained from a man between 18 and 29 years old who had mild COVID-19 (a few samples of this study predate the infection). Cell type and time point are not known. The source material was PBMCs or a T cell subset sorted from them (not recorded which). The CDR3 loop is CASCRTSGSSYNEQFF. In DNA, the CDR3 is TGTGCCAGCTGCCGGACTAGCGGCTCCTCCTACAATGAGCAGTTCTTC.